The sequence of this TCR beta chain was determined in a study of blood T cell repertoires in COVID-19. Across the study: Sites across the United States, Italy and Spain contributed samples from acute and convalescent COVID-19. PBMCs, B-cell-depleted T cells, or T cells were the source of the cDNA or gDNA that made up the material.

Clones were sequenced by immunoSEQ multiplex PCR, and TCRdb holds only the in-frame ones, with some missing. The data contain about 45,000 clones, almost 85% of them singletons. The CDR3 consists of 15 residues. Unmatched junction bases numbered 8, after V lost 4 bases and J lost 3 bases. Germline CDR1 SGHTA, CDR2 FQGNSA. The receptor comes from a human donor in a cohort sampled during active COVID-19. V and J are TRBV7-2 and TRBJ1-2; 7 nucleotides agree with TRBD1. What was sequenced was peripheral blood. The CDR3 protein is CASSSRGQGDYGYTF. CDR3 DNA: TGTGCCAGCAGCTCAAGGGGGCAGGGAGACTATGGCTACACCTTC.